The clone carrying this TCR beta chain has only one observation. The antigen remains undetermined. CDR3 length equals 15 residues. V trimming: 10 bases; J trimming: 4 bases; junction bases outside the gene matches: 13. The germline V gene has CDR1 LGHNA and CDR2 YSLEER. The data were taken from a study of cytomegalovirus exposure and HLA in healthy donors. Study summary: An early release of data contained approximately 85 million unique TCRs, which came from HLA-typed donors.

Overall study results and limits: The study dropped some indistinguishable V segments, TRBV6-2 and TRBV6-3 among them. In an earlier analysis, about 87% or about 30%: the productive usage of most TCR beta V segments.

PCR used 60 Vbeta primers and 13 Jbeta primers. Only in-frame clones appear in the TCRdb table, and some are missing; sequencing was by immunoSEQ multiplex PCR. The sample records about 180,000 clones, about three quarters being singletons. The sequence was obtained from a woman in her sixties in good health and CMV-seropositive. The specimen was PBMCs. This rearrangement joins TRBV4-3 to TRBJ2-5; the match to TRBD1 covers 9 bases. The CDR3 loop reads CATEQGAPWGETQYF. CDR3 coding DNA: TGCGCCACCGAACAGGGGGCCCCCTGGGGAGAGACCCAGTACTTC.